The 21 T cell receptor beta chains listed next were all sequenced from one sample in a study of persistence of HIV-infected CD4 T cells. The libraries were made with immunoSEQ version 4 in survey mode. Using immunoSEQ multiplex PCR, the repertoire was profiled, and TCRdb retains in-frame clones only, with some absent. This sample has roughly 41,000 clones, with over 80% found just once. Cells were stimulated nonspecifically with anti-CD3/anti-CD28 magnetic beads. Sorting selected CD4+ T cells upregulating both CD40 ligand and CD69. Their target antigens are unknown. Source: CD4+ T cells sorted from PBMCs after approximately 19-hour stimulation, taken from a patient who received antiretroviral therapy. All receptors come from an adult man with HIV who was CMV-seropositive.

This chain links TRBV5-6 with TRBJ1-5; 9 bases are shared with TRBD1. This CDR3 is 15 amino acids long. V was pared by 5 bases and J by 10 bases, with 13 bases of the junction left unmatched. The germline V gene has CDR1 SGHDT and CDR2 YYEEEE. The DNA for the CDR3 is TGTGCCAGCAGAATTTGGGACAGGGCATCAAGCCCCCAGCATTTT. Its protein is CASRIWDRASSPQHF.

The V call is TRBV5-4, the J call TRBJ1-5; D possibly corresponds to TRBD1 (6 bases). CDR3 size: 13 residues. Trimming took 4 bases from V and 2 from J, leaving 7 bases between them. Germline V gene data show CDR1 as SGHNT and CDR2 as YYREEE (reference sequence). CDR3 bases: TGTGCCAGCAGCCGACAGGGCAATCAGCCCCAGCATTTT. This translates into CASSRQGNQPQHF.

This CDR3 is CASKTGTANQPQHF. The DNA of the CDR3 is TGTGCCAGCAAAACCGGGACAGCAAATCAGCCCCAGCATTTT. V usage is TRBV2 and J usage is TRBJ1-5, with 7 bases identical to TRBD1. V shed 7 bases and J 4 bases; nucleotides not matched to a gene: 7. CDR3 length: 14 amino acids. Looked up from germline, CDR1 is SNHLY and CDR2 is FYNNEI.

The chain employs TRBV10-3 and TRBJ2-3; perhaps TRBD1 as D (6 bases). The CDR3 spans 14 residues. The V end was cut by 5 bases, the J end by 2 bases, with 11 bases between. Per germline, CDR1 ENHRY and CDR2 SYGVKD. In nucleotides, the CDR3 is TGTGCCATCAGTCCCGGACAGTACACAGATACGCAGTATTTT. It codes for CAISPGQYTDTQYF.

This chain links TRBV30 with TRBJ1-1; D possibly corresponds to TRBD1 (5 bases). V lost 0 bases and J 4 bases, leaving 6 bases between the germline ends. The CDR3 has 12 residues. CDR1 is GTSNPN, CDR2 SVGIG, per germline (reference sequence). DNA of the CDR3: TGTGCCTGGAGTGTTGGGGGCACTGAAGCTTTCTTT. It translates to CAWSVGGTEAFF.

This chain links TRBV2 with TRBJ2-7; 9 bases map to TRBD1. The germline V gene encodes CDR1 SNHLY and CDR2 FYNNEI. The V and J ends lost 6 bases and 5 bases, in that order; junction bases with no gene match: 5. The CDR3 has 13 amino acids. CDR3 protein: CASSGQGRNEQYF. CDR3 sequence (DNA): TGTGCCAGCAGCGGACAGGGGAGGAACGAGCAGTACTTC. Complete variable domain (other parts from reference TRBV2 and TRBJ2-7): EPEVTQTPSHQVTQMGQEVILRCVPISNHLYFYWYRQILGQKVEFLVSFYNNEISEKSEIFDDQFSVERPDGSNFTLKIRSTKLEDSAMYFCASSGQGRNEQYFGPGTRLTVT.

The rearrangement links TRBV6-2 or TRBV6-3 to TRBJ2-1; 11 bases align to TRBD2. Germline V gives CDR1 MNHEY, CDR2 SVGEGT. There are 18 residues in the CDR3. Trimming cost V 5 bases and J 7 bases; bases outside gene matches: 16. The CDR3 sequence is CASSPRPQLAGVGNEQFF. The CDR3 DNA reads TGTGCCAGCAGTCCCCGGCCCCAACTAGCGGGAGTTGGGAATGAGCAGTTCTTC.

The V gene is TRBV5-1, the J gene TRBJ2-5; unclear D gene. V was pared by 4 bases and J by 1 base, with 2 bases between. There are 11 residues in the CDR3. Germline CDR1 reads SGHRS; CDR2 reads YFSETQ. Written as DNA, the CDR3 is TGCGCCAGCAGCAGCCAAGAGACCCAGTACTTC. Its protein is CASSSQETQYF.

The chain links TRBV30 to TRBJ2-3; a weak D match, TRBD2 (6 bases). V lost 4 bases to trimming and J lost 3 bases, with 14 bases between them. Germline V lookup: CDR1 GTSNPN, CDR2 SVGIG (reference sequence). The CDR3 consists of 14 residues. This CDR3 reads CAWTRGGGTDTQYF. The CDR3 DNA is TGTGCCTGGACCCGGGGAGGAGGGACAGATACGCAGTATTTT.

The CDR3 bases are TGTGCCAGTAGAGGGACTAGCGGTCTCCAAGAGACCCAGTACTTC. It codes for CASRGTSGLQETQYF. The V and J genes are TRBV19 and TRBJ2-5; TRBD2 matches 11 bases. CDR3 size: 15 residues. Germline CDR1 LNHDA, CDR2 SQIVND (reference sequence). Unmatched junction bases numbered 4, after V lost 6 bases and J lost 1 base.

J is TRBJ1-1 and V is TRBV3-1 (or the pseudogene TRBV3-2), with D unclear. V gave up 1 base and J gave up 5 bases, with 5 bases separating them. Germline loops: CDR1 LGHDT, CDR2 YNNKEL (reference sequence). The CDR3 consists of 12 residues. The CDR3 nucleotides read TGTGCCAGCAGCCAAGTTACAACTGAAGCTTTCTTT. Protein: CASSQVTTEAFF.

The CDR3 is CASSSLWTSGYTDTQYF. CDR3 sequence (DNA): TGTGCCAGCAGTTCCCTTTGGACTAGCGGTTACACAGATACGCAGTATTTT. The V and J genes are TRBV6-2 or TRBV6-3 and TRBJ2-3, with TRBD2 matching over 10 bases. J gave up 2 bases and V 4 bases, and 9 bases lay outside the gene matches. The CDR3 extends over 17 amino acids. In germline, CDR1 is MNHEY, CDR2 SVGEGT.

The rearrangement joins TRBV5-1 to TRBJ2-7; D possibly uses TRBD1 or TRBD2 (5 bases each). Germline V gives CDR1 SGHRS, CDR2 YFSETQ. The CDR3 is 14 residues long. Trimming removed 4 bases at V and 0 bases at J, with 11 bases between. The chain's CDR3 is CASSRGGGSYEQYF. CDR3 nucleotide sequence: TGCGCCAGCAGCCGAGGTGGGGGCTCCTACGAGCAGTACTTC.

The rearrangement links TRBV7-6 to TRBJ2-7; 8 bases align to TRBD2. The CDR3 is 14 amino acids. Germline CDR1 reads SGHVS; CDR2 reads FNYEAQ. Trimming took 5 bases from V and 7 from J; bases not matched to a gene: 10. The CDR3 DNA is TGTGCCAGCAGCCCAGGACTAGCCAGACGGGAGCAGTACTTC. Its translation is CASSPGLARREQYF.

The V and J genes are TRBV11-1 and TRBJ2-5; 7 bases are a match to TRBD1. Germline CDR1 is SGHAT and CDR2 is FQDESV (reference sequence). Trimming took 5 bases from V and 1 from J; bases not matched to a gene: 10. The CDR3 runs to 16 residues. CDR3 residues: CASSPRQGLVQETQYF. The CDR3 DNA sequence: TGTGCCAGCAGCCCGCGACAGGGTCTCGTCCAAGAGACCCAGTACTTC.

J is TRBJ2-7 and V is TRBV5-1; D gene uncertain. The CDR3 runs to 11 residues. Germline V gene data show CDR1 as SGHRS and CDR2 as YFSETQ. The V and J ends lost 3 bases and 2 bases respectively, with 3 bases between them. The CDR3 nucleotides are TGCGCCAGCAGCTCAACCTACGAGCAGTACTTC. Translated, it gives CASSSTYEQYF.

The chain carries TRBV20-1 and TRBJ2-7; TRBD2 agrees at 8 bases. The CDR3 totals 16 residues. The V and J ends lost 4 bases and 3 bases, in that order; junction bases with no gene match: 14. Germline CDR1 DFQATT, CDR2 SNEGSKA (reference sequence). In DNA form, the CDR3 reads TGCAGTGCTATTGACGGGGCGGGGGGTCTGGACTACGAGCAGTACTTC. Protein product: CSAIDGAGGLDYEQYF.

A remark on this clone: A read error is likely, as this CDR3 ends without the conserved phenylalanine or tryptophan. The V and J genes are TRBV4-1 and TRBJ2-7; TRBD2 aligns across 11 bases. V lost 4 bases, J lost 3 bases, and 8 bases stayed unmatched. This CDR3 has 16 residues. CDR1 and CDR2 from the germline V gene are MGHRA and YSYEKL. CDR3 nucleotides: TGCGCCAGCAGCCGGGGACTAGCGGAGAACTTCTACGAGCAGTACCTC. Amino acids: CASSRGLAENFYEQYL.

The chain recombines TRBV10-3 with TRBJ1-1; no clear D. Between the trimmed V and J ends, which lost 2 bases and 6 bases, there was a span of 13 bases. The CDR3 covers 14 residues. Germline lookup yields CDR1 ENHRY and CDR2 SYGVKD. In nucleotides, the CDR3 is TGTGCCATCAGTGAGGAAAAAGGGATCGCTGAAGCTTTCTTT. Translated, it gives CAISEEKGIAEAFF.

The chain recombines TRBV3-1 (or the pseudogene TRBV3-2) with TRBJ1-6; 7 bases fit TRBD1. Germline loops: CDR1 LGHDT, CDR2 YNNKEL (reference sequence). The CDR3 extends over 16 amino acids. V lost 1 base and J lost 5; bases outside the gene matches: 5. CDR3 sequence reads: CASSQAGTVNNSPLHF. CDR3 DNA sequence: TGTGCCAGCAGCCAAGCCGGGACAGTAAATAATTCACCCCTCCACTTT.

The CDR3 loop is CASSIDSLGYEQYF. CDR3 nucleotides: TGTGCCAGTAGTATAGACAGTTTGGGCTACGAGCAGTACTTC. The chain has TRBV19 and TRBJ2-7; no definite D call. Germline V gene sequence: CDR1 LNHDA, CDR2 SQIVND (reference sequence). Trimming removed 0 bases at V and 3 bases at J, with 9 bases between. The CDR3 is made up of 14 amino acids.